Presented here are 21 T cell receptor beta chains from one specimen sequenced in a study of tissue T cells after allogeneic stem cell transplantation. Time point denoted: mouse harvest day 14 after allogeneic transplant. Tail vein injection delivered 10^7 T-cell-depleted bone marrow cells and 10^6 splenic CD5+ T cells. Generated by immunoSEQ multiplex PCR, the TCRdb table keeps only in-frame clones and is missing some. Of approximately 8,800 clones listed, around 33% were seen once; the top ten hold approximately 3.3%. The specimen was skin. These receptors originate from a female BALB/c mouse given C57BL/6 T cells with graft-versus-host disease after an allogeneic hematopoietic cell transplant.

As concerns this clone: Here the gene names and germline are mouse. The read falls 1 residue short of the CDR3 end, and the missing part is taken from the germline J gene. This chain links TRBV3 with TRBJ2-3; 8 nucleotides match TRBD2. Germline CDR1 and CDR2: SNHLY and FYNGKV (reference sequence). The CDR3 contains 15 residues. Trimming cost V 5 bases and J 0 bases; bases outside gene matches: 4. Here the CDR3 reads CASSQTGASAETLYF. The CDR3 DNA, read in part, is TGTGCCAGCAGCCAGACTGGGGCAAGTGCAGAAACGCTGTAT.

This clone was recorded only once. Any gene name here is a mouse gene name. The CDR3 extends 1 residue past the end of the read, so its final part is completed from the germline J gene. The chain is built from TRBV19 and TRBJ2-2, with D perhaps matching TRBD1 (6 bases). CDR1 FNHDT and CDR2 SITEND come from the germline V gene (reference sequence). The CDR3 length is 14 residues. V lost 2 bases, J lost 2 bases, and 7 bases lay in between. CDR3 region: CASSITGNTGQLYF. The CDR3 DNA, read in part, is TGTGCCAGCAGTATCACAGGGAACACCGGGCAGCTCTAC.

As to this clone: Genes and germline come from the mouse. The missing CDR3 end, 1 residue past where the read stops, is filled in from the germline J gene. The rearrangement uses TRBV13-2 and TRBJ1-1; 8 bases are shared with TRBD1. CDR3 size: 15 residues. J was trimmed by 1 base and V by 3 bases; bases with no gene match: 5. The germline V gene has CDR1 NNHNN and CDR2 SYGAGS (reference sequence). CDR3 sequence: CASGGSGTGNTEVFF. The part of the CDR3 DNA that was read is TGTGCCAGCGGTGGCTCCGGGACAGGGAACACAGAAGTCTTC.

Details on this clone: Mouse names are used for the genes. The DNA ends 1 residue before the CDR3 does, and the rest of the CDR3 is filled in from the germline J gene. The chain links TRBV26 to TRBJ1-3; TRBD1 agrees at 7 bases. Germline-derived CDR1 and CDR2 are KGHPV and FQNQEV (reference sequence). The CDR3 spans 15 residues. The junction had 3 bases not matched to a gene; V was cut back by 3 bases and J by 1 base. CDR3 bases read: TGTGCCAGCAGTCTTCCAGGGGGATCTGGAAATACGCTCTAT. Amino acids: CASSLPGGSGNTLY. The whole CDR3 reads CASSLPGGSGNTLYF.

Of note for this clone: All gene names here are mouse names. The CDR3 loop is CASSLNIYNSPLYF. CDR3 DNA, as far as it was read: TGTGCCAGCAGTCTAAACATTTATAATTCGCCCCTCTAC. The V call is TRBV26, the J call TRBJ1-6; D not resolved. The DNA ends 1 residue before the CDR3 does, and the rest of the CDR3 is filled in from the germline J gene. TRBJ1-6 has ORF status, its function being uncertain. CDR3 length: 14 residues. Germline lookup yields CDR1 KGHPV and CDR2 FQNQEV (reference sequence). Trimming removed 3 bases from V and 4 bases from J, with 7 bases in between.

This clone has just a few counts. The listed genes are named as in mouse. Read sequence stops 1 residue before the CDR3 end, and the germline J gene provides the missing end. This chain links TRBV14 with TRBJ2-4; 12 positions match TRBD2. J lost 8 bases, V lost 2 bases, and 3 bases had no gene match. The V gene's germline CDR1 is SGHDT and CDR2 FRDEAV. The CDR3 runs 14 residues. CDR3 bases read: TGTGCCAGCAGTTTAGGGACTGGGGGGATCACCTTGTAC. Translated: CASSLGTGGITLY. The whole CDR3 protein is CASSLGTGGITLYF.

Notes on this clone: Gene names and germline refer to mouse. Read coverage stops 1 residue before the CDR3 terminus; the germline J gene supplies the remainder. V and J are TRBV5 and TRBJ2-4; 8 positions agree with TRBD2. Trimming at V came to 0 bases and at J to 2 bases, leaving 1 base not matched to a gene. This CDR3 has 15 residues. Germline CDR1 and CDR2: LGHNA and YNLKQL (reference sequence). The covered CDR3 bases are TGTGCCAGCAGCCAAGACTGGGGGGATCAAAACACCTTGTAC. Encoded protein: CASSQDWGDQNTLY. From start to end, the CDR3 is CASSQDWGDQNTLYF.

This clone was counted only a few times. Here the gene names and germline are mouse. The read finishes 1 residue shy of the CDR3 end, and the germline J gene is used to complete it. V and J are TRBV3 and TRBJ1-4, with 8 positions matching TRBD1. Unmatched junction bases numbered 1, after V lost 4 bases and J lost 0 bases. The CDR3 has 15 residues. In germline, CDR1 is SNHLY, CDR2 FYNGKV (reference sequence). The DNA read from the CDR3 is TGTGCCAGCAGCTGGACAGGGATTTCCAACGAAAGATTATTT. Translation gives CASSWTGISNERLF. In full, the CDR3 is CASSWTGISNERLFF.

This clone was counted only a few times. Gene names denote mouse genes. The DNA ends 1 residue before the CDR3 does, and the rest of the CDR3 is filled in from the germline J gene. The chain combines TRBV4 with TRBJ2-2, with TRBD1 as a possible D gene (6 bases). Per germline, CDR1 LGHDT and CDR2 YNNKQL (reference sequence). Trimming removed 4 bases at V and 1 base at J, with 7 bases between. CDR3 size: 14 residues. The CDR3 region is CASSLQGNTGQLYF. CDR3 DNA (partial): TGTGCCAGCAGCTTACAGGGAAACACCGGGCAGCTCTAC.

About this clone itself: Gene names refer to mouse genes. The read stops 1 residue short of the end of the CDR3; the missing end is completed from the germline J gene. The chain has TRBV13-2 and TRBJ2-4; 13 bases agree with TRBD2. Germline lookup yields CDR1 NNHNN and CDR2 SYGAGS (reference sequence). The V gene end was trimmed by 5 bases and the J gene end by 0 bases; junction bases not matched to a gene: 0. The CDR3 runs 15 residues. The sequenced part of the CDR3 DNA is TGTGCCAGCGGGGGACTGGGGGGGAGTCAAAACACCTTGTAC. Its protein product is CASGGLGGSQNTLY. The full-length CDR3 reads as CASGGLGGSQNTLYF.

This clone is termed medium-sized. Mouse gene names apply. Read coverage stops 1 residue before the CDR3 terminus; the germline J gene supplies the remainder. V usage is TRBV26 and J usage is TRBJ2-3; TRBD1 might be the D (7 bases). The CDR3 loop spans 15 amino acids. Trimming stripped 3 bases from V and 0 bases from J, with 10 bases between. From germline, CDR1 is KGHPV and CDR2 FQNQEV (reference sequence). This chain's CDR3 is CASSLQGTSAETLYF. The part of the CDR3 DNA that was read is TGTGCCAGCAGTCTACAGGGGACTAGTGCAGAAACGCTGTAT. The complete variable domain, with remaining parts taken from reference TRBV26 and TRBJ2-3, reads NSKVIQTPRYLVKGQGQKAKMRCIPEKGHPVVFWYQQNKNNEFKFLINFQNQEVLQQIDMTEKRFSAECPSNSPCSLEIQSSEAGDSALYLCASSLQGTSAETLYFGSGTRLTVL.

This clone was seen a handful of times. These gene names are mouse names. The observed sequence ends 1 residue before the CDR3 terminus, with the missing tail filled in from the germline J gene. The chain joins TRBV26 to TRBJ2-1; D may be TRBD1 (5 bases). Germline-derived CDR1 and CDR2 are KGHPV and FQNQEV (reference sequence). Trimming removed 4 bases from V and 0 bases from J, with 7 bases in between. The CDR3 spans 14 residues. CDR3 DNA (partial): TGTGCCAGCAGTCAGGGGTATAACTATGCTGAGCAGTTC. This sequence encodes CASSQGYNYAEQF. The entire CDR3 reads CASSQGYNYAEQFF.

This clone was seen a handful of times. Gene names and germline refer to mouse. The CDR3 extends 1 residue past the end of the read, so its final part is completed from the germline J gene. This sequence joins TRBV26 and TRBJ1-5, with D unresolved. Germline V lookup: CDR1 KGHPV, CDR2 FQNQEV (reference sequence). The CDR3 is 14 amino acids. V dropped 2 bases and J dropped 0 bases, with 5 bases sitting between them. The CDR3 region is CASSLGYNNQAPLF. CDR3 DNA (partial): TGTGCCAGCAGTCTGGGATATAACAACCAGGCTCCGCTT.

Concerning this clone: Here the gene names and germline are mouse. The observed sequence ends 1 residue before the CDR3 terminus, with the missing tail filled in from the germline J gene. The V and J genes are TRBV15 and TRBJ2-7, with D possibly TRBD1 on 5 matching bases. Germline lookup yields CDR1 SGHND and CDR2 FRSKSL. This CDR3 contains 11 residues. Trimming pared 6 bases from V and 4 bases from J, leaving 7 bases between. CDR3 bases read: TGTGCCAGCAGGAGACAGTATGAACAGTAC. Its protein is CASRRQYEQY. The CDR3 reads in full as CASRRQYEQYF. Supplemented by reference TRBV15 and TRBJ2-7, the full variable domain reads DAGVTQTPRHEVAEKGQTIILKCEPVSGHNDLFWYRQTKIQGLELLSYFRSKSLMEDGGAFKDRFKAEMLNSSFSTLKIQPTEPKDSAVYLCASRRQYEQYFGPGTRLTVL.

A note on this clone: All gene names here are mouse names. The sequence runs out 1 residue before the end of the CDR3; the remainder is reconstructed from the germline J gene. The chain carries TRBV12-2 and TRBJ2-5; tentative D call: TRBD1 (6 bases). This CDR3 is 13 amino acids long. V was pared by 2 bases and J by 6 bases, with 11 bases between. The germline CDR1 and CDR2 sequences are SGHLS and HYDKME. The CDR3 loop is CASSPAGADTQYF. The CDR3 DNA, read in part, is TGTGCCAGCTCTCCCGCAGGGGCCGACACCCAGTAC.

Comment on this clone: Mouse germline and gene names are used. Partial CDR3 DNA: TGTGCCAGCAGTGATGGGGACTGGGGGGATGAACAGTAC. Protein sequence: CASSDGDWGDEQY. Given in full, the CDR3 is CASSDGDWGDEQYF. This chain links TRBV13-1 with TRBJ2-7; 12 nucleotides match TRBD2. Read sequence stops 1 residue before the CDR3 end, and the germline J gene provides the missing end. This CDR3 spans 14 amino acids. Germline V gene lookup returns CDR1 NSHNY and CDR2 SYGAGN. V was clipped by 0 bases and J by 5 bases; unmatched bases: 0.

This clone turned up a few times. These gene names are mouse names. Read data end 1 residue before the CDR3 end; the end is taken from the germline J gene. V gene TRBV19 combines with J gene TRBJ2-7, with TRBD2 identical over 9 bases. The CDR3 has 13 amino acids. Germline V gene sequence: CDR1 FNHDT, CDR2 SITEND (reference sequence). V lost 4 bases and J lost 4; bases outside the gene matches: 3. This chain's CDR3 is CASSPGGVYEQYF. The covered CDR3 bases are TGTGCCAGCAGTCCTGGGGGGGTTTATGAACAGTAC. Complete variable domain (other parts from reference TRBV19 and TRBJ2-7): GGIITQTPKFLIGQEGQKLTLKCQQNFNHDTMYWYRQDSGKGLRLIYYSITENDLQKGDLSEGYDASREKKSSFSLTVTSAQKNEMAVFLCASSPGGVYEQYFGPGTRLTVL.

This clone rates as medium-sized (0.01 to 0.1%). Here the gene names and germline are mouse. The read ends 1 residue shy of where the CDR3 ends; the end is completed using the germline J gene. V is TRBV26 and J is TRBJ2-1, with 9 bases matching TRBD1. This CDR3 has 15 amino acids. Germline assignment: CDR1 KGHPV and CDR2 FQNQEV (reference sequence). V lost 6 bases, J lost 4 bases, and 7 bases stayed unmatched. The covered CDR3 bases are TGTGCCAGCAGCCACAGGGGGCGAGGGTATGCTGAGCAGTTC. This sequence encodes CASSHRGRGYAEQF. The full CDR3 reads CASSHRGRGYAEQFF.

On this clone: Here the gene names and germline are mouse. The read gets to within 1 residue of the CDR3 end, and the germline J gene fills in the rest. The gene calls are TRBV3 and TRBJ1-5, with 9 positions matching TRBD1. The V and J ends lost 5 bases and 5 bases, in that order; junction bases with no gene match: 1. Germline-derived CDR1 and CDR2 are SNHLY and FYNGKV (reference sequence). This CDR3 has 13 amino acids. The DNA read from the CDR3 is TGTGCCAGCAGCCGGACAGGGGACCAGGCTCCGCTT. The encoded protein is CASSRTGDQAPL. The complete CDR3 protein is CASSRTGDQAPLF.

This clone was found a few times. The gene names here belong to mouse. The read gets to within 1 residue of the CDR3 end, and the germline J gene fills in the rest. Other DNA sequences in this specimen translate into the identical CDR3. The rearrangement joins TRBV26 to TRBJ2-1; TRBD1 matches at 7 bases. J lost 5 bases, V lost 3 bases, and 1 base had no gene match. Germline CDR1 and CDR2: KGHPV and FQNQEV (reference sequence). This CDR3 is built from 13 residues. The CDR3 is CASSLDRDAEQFF. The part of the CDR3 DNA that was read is TGTGCCAGCAGTCTCGACAGGGATGCTGAGCAGTTC.

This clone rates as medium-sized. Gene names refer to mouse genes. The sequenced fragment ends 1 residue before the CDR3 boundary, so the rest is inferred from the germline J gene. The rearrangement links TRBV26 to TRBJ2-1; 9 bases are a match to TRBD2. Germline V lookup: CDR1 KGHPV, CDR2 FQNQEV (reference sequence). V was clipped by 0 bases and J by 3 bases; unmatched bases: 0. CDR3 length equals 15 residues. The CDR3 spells CASSLSTGGYAEQFF. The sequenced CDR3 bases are TGTGCCAGCAGTCTGTCGACTGGGGGCTATGCTGAGCAGTTC.